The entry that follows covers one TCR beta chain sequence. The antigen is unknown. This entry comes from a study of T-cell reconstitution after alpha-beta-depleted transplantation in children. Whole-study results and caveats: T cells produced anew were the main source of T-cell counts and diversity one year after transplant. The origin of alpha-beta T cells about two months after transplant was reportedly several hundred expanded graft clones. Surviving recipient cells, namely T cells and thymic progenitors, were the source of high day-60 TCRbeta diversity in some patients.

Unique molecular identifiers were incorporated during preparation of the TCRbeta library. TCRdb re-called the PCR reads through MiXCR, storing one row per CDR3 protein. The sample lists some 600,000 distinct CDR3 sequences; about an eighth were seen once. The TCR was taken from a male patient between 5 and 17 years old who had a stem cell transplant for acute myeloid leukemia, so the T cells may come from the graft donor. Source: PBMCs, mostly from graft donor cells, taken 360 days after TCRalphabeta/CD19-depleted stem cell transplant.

CDR3 bases: TGTGCCAGCAGTCACCTGGGGGGTACGCAAGCTAACTATGGCTACACCTTC. It is translated as CASSHLGGTQANYGYTF. The genes are TRBV28 and TRBJ1-2; D might be TRBD1 (5 bases). The CDR3 is made up of 17 amino acids. CDR1 is MDHEN, CDR2 SYDVKM, per germline. Trimming cost V 5 bases and J 0 bases, with 19 bases left between them.